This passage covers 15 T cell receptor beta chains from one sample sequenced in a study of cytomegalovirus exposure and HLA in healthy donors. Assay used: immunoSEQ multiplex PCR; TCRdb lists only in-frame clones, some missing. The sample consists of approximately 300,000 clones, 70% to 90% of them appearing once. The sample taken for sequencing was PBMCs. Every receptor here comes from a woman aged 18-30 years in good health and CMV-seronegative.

CDR3 sequence reads: CASSLTGGRATNEKLFF. The CDR3 nucleotides are TGTGCCAGCAGCCTTACAGGGGGGAGGGCAACTAATGAAAAACTGTTTTTT. This chain connects TRBV2 to TRBJ1-4; 8 bases fit TRBD1. Trimming cost V 6 bases and J 0 bases; bases outside gene matches: 9. Germline CDR1 is SNHLY and CDR2 is FYNNEI. This CDR3 has 17 residues.

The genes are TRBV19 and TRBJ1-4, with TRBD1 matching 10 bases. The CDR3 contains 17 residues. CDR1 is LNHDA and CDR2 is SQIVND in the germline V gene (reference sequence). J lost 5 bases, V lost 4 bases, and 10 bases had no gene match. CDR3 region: CASSRRDRGLTNEKLFF. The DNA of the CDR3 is TGTGCCAGTAGTAGACGGGACAGGGGACTTACGAATGAAAAACTGTTTTTT.

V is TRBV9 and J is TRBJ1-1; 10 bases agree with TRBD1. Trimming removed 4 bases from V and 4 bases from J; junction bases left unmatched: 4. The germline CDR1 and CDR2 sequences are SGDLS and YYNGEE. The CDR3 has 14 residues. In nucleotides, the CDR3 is TGTGCCAGCAGCCCAAGGGACAGGGGCACTGAAGCTTTCTTT. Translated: CASSPRDRGTEAFF.

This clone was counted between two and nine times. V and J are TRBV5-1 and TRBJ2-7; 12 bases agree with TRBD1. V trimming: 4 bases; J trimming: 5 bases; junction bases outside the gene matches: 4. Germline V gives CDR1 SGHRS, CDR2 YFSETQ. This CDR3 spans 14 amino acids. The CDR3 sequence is CASSTGTGGDEQYF. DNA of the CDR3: TGCGCCAGCAGCACGGGGACAGGGGGCGACGAGCAGTACTTC. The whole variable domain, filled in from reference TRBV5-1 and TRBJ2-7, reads KAGVTQTPRYLIKTRGQQVTLSCSPISGHRSVSWYQQTPGQGLQFLFEYFSETQRNKGNFPGRFSGRQFSNSRSEMNVSTLELGDSALYLCASSTGTGGDEQYFGPGTRLTVT.

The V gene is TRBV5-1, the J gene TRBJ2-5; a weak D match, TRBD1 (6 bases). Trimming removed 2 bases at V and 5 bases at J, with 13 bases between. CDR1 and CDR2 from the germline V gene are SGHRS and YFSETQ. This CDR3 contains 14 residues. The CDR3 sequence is CASSFQGQQETQYF. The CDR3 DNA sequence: TGCGCCAGCAGCTTTCAGGGGCAGCAGGAGACCCAGTACTTC.

In DNA, the CDR3 is TGTGCCAGCCGGGGCGGAGGGGGGAGGGCCTACGAGCAGTACTTC. It yields the protein CASRGGGGRAYEQYF. The rearrangement joins TRBV6-1 to TRBJ2-7; a possible D gene is TRBD2 (7 bases). The CDR3 is 15 residues long. Germline V gives CDR1 MNHNS, CDR2 SASEGT. V lost 8 bases and J 2 bases, leaving 19 bases between the germline ends.

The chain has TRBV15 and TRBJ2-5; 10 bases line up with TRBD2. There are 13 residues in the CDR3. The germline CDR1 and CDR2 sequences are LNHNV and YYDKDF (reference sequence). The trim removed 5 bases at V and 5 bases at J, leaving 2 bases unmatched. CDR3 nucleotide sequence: TGTGCCACCAGCGGGACTAGCGTGGAGACCCAGTACTTC. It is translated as CATSGTSVETQYF.

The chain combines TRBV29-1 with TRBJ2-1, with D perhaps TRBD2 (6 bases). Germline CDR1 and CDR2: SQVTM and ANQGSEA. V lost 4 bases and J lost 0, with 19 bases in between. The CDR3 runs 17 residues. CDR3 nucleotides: TGCAGCGTTGTAAGGGATACGGGACTGGGCTCCTACAATGAGCAGTTCTTC. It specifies CSVVRDTGLGSYNEQFF.

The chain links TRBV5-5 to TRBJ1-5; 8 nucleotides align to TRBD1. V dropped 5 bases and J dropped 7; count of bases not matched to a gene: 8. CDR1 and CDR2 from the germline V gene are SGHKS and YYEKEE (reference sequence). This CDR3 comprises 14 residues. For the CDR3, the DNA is TGTGCCAGCAGTAAGACAGGGGAGGGCCAGCCCCAGCATTTT. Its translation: CASSKTGEGQPQHF.

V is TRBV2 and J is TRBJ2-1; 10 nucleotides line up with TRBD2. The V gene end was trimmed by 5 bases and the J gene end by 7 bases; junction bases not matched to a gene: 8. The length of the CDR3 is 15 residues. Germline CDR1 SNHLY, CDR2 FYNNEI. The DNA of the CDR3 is TGTGCCAGCAGTCCTTTAGCGGGAGGAGAGAATGAGCAGTTCTTC. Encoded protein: CASSPLAGGENEQFF.

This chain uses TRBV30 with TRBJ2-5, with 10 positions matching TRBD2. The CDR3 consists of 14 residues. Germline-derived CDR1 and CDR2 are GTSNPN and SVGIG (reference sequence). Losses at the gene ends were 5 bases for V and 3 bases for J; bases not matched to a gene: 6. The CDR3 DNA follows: TGTGCCTGGGGAGGACTAGCGGAAAAAGAGACCCAGTACTTC. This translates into CAWGGLAEKETQYF.

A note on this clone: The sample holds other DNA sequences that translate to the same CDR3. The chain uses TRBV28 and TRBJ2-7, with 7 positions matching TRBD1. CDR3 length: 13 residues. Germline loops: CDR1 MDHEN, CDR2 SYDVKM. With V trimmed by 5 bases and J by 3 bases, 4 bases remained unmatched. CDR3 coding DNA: TGTGCCAGCAGTCCCCCAGGGGGCTACGAGCAGTACTTC. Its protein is CASSPPGGYEQYF.

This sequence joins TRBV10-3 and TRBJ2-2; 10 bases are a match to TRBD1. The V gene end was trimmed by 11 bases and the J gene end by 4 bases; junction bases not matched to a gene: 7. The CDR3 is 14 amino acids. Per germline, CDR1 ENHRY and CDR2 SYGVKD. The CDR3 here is CAVQGTGATGELFF. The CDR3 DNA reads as TGTGCCGTCCAGGGGACAGGGGCCACCGGGGAGCTGTTTTTT.

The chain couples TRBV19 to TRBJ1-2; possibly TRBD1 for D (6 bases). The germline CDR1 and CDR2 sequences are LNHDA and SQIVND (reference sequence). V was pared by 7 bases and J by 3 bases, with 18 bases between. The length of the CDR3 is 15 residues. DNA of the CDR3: TGTGCCAGTACCCAAGGGGGGGCGAGGGACTATGGCTACACCTTC. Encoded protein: CASTQGGARDYGYTF.

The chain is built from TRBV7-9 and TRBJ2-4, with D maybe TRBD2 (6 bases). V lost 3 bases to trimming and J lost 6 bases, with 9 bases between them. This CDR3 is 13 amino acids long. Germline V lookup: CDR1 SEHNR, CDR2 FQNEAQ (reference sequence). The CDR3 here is CASSFPGLNIQYF. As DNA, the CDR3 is TGTGCCAGCAGCTTTCCGGGACTAAACATTCAGTACTTC.